Below, 6 T cell receptor beta chains from the same sample are listed, as sequenced in a study of blood T cell repertoires in COVID-19. Sequencing used immunoSEQ multiplex PCR; TCRdb keeps in-frame clones, though not all of them. Of about 220,000 clones listed, around 81% were seen once; the top ten hold roughly 13%. The specimen was peripheral blood. These receptors came from a human donor in a cohort sampled during active COVID-19.

The chain couples TRBV4-2 to TRBJ2-2; D possibly corresponds to TRBD2 (6 bases). This CDR3 contains 16 residues. The germline CDR1 and CDR2 sequences are LGHNA and YNFKEQ. V was clipped by 2 bases and J by 2 bases, with 12 bases between them. CDR3 sequence (DNA): TGTGCCAGCAGCCAATCGGGGGACCTAAACACCGGGGAGCTGTTTTTT. Its translation: CASSQSGDLNTGELFF.

This clone was detected only once. This chain uses TRBV7-2 with TRBJ2-7, with TRBD1 as a possible D gene (5 bases). The V end was cut by 3 bases, the J end by 4 bases, with 13 bases between. Looked up from germline, CDR1 is SGHTA and CDR2 is FQGNSA. The CDR3 is made up of 14 amino acids. The CDR3 DNA is TGTGCCAGCAGCTTGGGTTATCAGGGTTACGAGCAGTACTTC. Translating it yields CASSLGYQGYEQYF.

The chain couples TRBV29-1 to TRBJ1-5; 7 bases are a match to TRBD1. The germline V gene has CDR1 SQVTM and CDR2 ANQGSEA. The CDR3 covers 13 residues. V gave up 6 bases and J gave up 9 bases; unmatched junction bases: 11. The CDR3 region is CSVKEGASSPQHF. CDR3 nucleotides: TGCAGCGTCAAAGAGGGGGCCAGCTCGCCCCAGCATTTT.

V gene TRBV18 combines with J gene TRBJ2-1, with D possibly matching TRBD1 (6 bases). Germline assignment: CDR1 KGHSH and CDR2 LQKENI. CDR3 length: 16 amino acids. Trimming removed 1 base at V and 0 bases at J, with 10 bases between. The CDR3 coding sequence is TGTGCCAGCTCACCACAGCAGGGGAGCTCCTACAATGAGCAGTTCTTC. Translation: CASSPQQGSSYNEQFF.

The chain combines TRBV2 with TRBJ1-1, with D perhaps matching TRBD1 (5 bases). From germline, CDR1 is SNHLY and CDR2 FYNNEI. The CDR3 has 12 residues. Trimming pared 8 bases from V and 6 bases from J, leaving 13 bases between. The CDR3: CASRQQSPEAFF. The CDR3 DNA sequence: TGTGCCAGCCGACAGCAATCCCCTGAAGCTTTCTTT. The full variable domain, completed using reference TRBV2 and TRBJ1-1, is EPEVTQTPSHQVTQMGQEVILRCVPISNHLYFYWYRQILGQKVEFLVSFYNNEISEKSEIFDDQFSVERPDGSNFTLKIRSTKLEDSAMYFCASRQQSPEAFFGQGTRLTVV.

The J gene is TRBJ1-2, the V gene TRBV30; D possibly corresponds to TRBD1 (6 bases). The CDR3 extends over 11 amino acids. Germline loops: CDR1 GTSNPN, CDR2 SVGIG (reference sequence). V dropped 0 bases and J dropped 8 bases, with 7 bases sitting between them. The CDR3 is CAWSVQGGYTF. CDR3 DNA: TGTGCCTGGAGTGTACAGGGCGGCTACACCTTC.